A selection of T cell receptor beta chains follows, all from one sample in a study of shared clonotypes between healthy human individuals. Only in-frame clones appear in the TCRdb table, and some are missing; sequencing was by immunoSEQ multiplex PCR. The profile shows about 1,900,000 clones, about 94% of them singletons. Sequenced sample: naive CD8+ T cells sorted from blood. These TCRs come from a man aged 18-30 years in good health. Both conserved end residues are trimmed from each CDR3. A D gene is named only where the DNA matches it firmly. Size values are once, few and many counts, or a class for expanded clones, and some rows have none.

d_call	clone_size	v_call	cdr3_aa
TRBD2	.	TRBV7-9	ASSSSGTNTDTQY
TRBD1	.	TRBV7-2	ASSSEGAIGNTIY
.	.	TRBV19	ASSIEGSGKPYEQY
.	.	TRBV28	ASSFTGAMNTEAF
TRBD2	once	TRBV4-3	ASSHLGLAGSYNEQF
TRBD1	.	TRBV28	ASSLWTGDYEQY
TRBD2	.	TRBV18	ASSPSPGGGEYEQY
.	.	TRBV6-1	ASRGGQGTGNTIY
TRBD1	once	TRBV6-5	ASSSSTGELGNTIY
TRBD1	few	TRBV13	ASSIWDRDSEQY
.	once	TRBV9	ASSAVGNNYEQY
TRBD1	.	TRBV5-1	ASSSPRDRPSTDTQY
.	few	TRBV27	ASSLFPGNYGYT
TRBD1	.	TRBV28	ASSPRTGPEQY
.	.	TRBV11-2	ASSLDPNYGYT
TRBD2	.	TRBV27	ASKIAGAETQY
TRBD1	.	TRBV27	ASSWDRGGITEAF
.	once	TRBV5-5	ASSLVWDNEQF
.	.	TRBV5-6	ASSHPGTLYNEQF
.	.	TRBV6-5	ASSLNRQAHPL
TRBD2	.	TRBV4-1	ASSLGTSIPESTDTQY
.	.	TRBV7-6	ASSFGGMESYEQY
.	once	TRBV5-4	ASRLDSYNEQF
.	.	TRBV5-1	ASSLEGVNSYEQY
.	.	TRBV28	ASSLSGDTGELF
.	.	TRBV15	ATSRDGEEQY
TRBD1	.	TRBV5-5	ASSFPRQGVWEQY